This TCR beta chain was identified in a study of blood T cell repertoires in COVID-19. For the study at large: PBMCs, B-cell-depleted T cells, or T cells were the source of the cDNA or gDNA that made up the material.

In the source study's methods: Nucleated cell counts were estimated from reference gene primer amplification. Method: immunoSEQ multiplex PCR; TCRdb's copy keeps in-frame clones and lacks some. V, J and clone size are those of that table, while D and trimming were read from the DNA. The repertoire holds 250,000 to 300,000 clones, with 89% as singletons. The V gene end was trimmed by 8 bases and the J gene end by 2 bases; junction bases not matched to a gene: 6. CDR3 length equals 15 residues. Germline assignment: CDR1 MNHEY and CDR2 SVGEGT. The sequencing sample was made of peripheral blood. V gene TRBV6-2 or TRBV6-3 combines with J gene TRBJ2-3, with 11 nucleotides matching TRBD2. The receptor comes from a woman aged 30 to 39 with COVID-19, enrolled during active disease. The CDR3 protein is CASCPSGGYTDTQYF. As DNA, the CDR3 is TGTGCCAGCTGCCCTAGCGGGGGGTACACAGATACGCAGTATTTT.